This T cell receptor (beta chain) comes out of a study of shared clonotypes between healthy human individuals. Regarding this clone: The same CDR3 can be traced to other DNA sequences in this sample.

It was at deep level that the assay was run. Using immunoSEQ multiplex PCR, the repertoire was profiled, and TCRdb retains in-frame clones only, with some absent. Of roughly 1,500,000 clones listed, approximately 98% are singletons. CDR3 length: 14 amino acids. Germline V gene data show CDR1 as SEHNR and CDR2 as FQNEAQ (reference sequence). J was trimmed by 1 base and V by 6 bases; bases with no gene match: 4. The chain is built from TRBV7-9 and TRBJ2-7; 9 bases are a match to TRBD1. Sequencing input: naive CD4+ T cells sorted from blood. Subset in this sample: CD45RA+ positively selected. The TCR sequence derives from a young man in good health. The DNA of the CDR3 is TGTGCCAGCAGTCCCGGGACAGGGTCCTACGAGCAGTACTTC. Amino acids: CASSPGTGSYEQYF.